The clone carrying this T cell receptor (beta chain) occurred once. Antigen specificity is unknown. Generated by immunoSEQ multiplex PCR, the TCRdb table keeps only in-frame clones and is missing some. The sample includes fewer than 45,000 clones, around 93% seen only once; the top ten take under 5%. This entry comes from a study of a mutant IDH1 vaccine in newly diagnosed glioma. Study in general: Vaccination started 4-6 weeks after radiotherapy alone, or with temozolomide cycles. Treated patients, roughly 60% male and about 38% female, averaged about 40 years of age. Whole-study results and caveats: Variations in leading peripheral T cell clonotypes appeared to have no connection with pseudoprogression.

Stated time point: week 23, last vaccination. Alongside topical imiquimod, each dose of vaccine comprised 300 ug of mutant IDH1 20-mer peptide. Per the germline V gene, CDR1 is SGDLS and CDR2 is YYNGEE. The ends lost 3 bases at V and 0 bases at J; junction bases unmatched: 0. CDR3 length equals 16 residues. The input for sequencing was PBMCs, taken from a glioma patient whose treatment included an IDH1 peptide vaccine. The V gene is TRBV9, the J gene TRBJ2-1, with 13 bases matching TRBD2. The origin of this receptor is a man aged 50 to 59 with glioma. In nucleotides, the CDR3 is TGTGCCAGCAGCGGGACTAGCGGGAGCTCCTACAATGAGCAGTTCTTC. Amino acids: CASSGTSGSSYNEQFF.